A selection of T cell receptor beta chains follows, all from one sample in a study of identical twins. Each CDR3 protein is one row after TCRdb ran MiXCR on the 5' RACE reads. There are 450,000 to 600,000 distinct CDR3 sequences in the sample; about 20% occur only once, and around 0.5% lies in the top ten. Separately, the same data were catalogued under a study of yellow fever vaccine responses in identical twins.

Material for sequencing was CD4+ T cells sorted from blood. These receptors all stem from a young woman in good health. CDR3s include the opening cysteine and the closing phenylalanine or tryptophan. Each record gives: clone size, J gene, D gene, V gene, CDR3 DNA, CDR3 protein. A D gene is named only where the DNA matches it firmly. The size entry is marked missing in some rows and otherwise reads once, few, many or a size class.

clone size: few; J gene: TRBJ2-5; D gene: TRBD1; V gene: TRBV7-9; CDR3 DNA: TGTGCCAGCAGCTTAGGGGACAGAGAGTACTTC; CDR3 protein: CASSLGDREYF
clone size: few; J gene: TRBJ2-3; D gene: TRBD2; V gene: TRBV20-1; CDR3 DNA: TGCAGTGCTCGTTCTCCTCTTAAGCGGGGGTTGGATACGCAGTATTTT; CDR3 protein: CSARSPLKRGLDTQYF
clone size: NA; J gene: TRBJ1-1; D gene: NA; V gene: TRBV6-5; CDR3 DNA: TGTGCCAGCAGGGACCAGCTTTCTGAAGCTTTCTTT; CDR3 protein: CASRDQLSEAFF
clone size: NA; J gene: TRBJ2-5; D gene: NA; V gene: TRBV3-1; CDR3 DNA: TGTGCCAGCAGCGCCATCTTGGTGAGGGACGAGACCCAGTACTTC; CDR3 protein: CASSAILVRDETQYF
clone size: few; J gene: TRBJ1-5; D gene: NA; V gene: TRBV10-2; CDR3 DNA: TGCGCCAGCAGCCCCCTGCAATATAGCAATCAGCCCCAGCATTTT; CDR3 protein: CASSPLQYSNQPQHF
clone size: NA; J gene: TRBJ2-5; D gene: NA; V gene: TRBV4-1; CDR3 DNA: TGCGCCAGCAGCCCCACACCCCACTCAACAAGTCACCAAGAGACCCAGTACTTC; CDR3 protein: CASSPTPHSTSHQETQYF
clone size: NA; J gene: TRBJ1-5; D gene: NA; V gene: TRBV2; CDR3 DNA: TGTGCCAGCAGTGGAGGCAGGGATCCAGGGCAGCCCCAGCATTTT; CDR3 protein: CASSGGRDPGQPQHF
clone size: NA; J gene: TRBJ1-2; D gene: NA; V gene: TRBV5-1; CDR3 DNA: TGCGCCAGCAGCTTGTTACAGGGCATCGACTATGGCTACACCTTC; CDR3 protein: CASSLLQGIDYGYTF
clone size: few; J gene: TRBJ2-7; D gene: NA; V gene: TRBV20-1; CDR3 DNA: TGCAGTGCTAGAGATTTCGGGACGCATACCTACGAGCAGTACTTC; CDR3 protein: CSARDFGTHTYEQYF
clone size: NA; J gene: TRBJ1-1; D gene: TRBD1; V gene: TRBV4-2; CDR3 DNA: TGTGCCAGCAGCCAAGATCCAGGGGGCCGGGGAAAGAACACTGAAGCTTTCTTT; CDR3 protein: CASSQDPGGRGKNTEAFF
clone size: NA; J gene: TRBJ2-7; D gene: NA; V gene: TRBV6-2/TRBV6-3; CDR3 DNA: TGTGCCAGCAGTTGGGGGGGCAGCGGCATCTCCTACGAGCAGTACTTC; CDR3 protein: CASSWGGSGISYEQYF
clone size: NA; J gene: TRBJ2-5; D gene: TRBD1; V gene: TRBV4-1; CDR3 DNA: TGCGCCAGCAGCCAAGGGGACAGGGGAAATCAAGAGACCCAGTACTTC; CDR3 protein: CASSQGDRGNQETQYF
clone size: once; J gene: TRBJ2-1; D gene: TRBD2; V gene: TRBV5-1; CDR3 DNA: TGCGCCAGCAGCTCTAGTCTAGCGGGGGGGCGCAGTGAGCAGTTCTTC; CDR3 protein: CASSSSLAGGRSEQFF
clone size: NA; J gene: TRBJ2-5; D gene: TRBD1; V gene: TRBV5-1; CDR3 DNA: TGCGCCAGCAGCCTCGGGACAGTCGTACAAGAGACCCAGTACTTC; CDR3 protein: CASSLGTVVQETQYF
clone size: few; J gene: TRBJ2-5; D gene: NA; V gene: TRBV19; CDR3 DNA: TGTGCCAGTACTCCGTACCGGACCCCAAACCCGGAGACCCAGTACTTC; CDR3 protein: CASTPYRTPNPETQYF
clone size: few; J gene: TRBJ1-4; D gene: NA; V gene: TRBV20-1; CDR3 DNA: TGCAGTGCTGGCACGGCTAATGAAAAACTGTTTTTT; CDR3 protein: CSAGTANEKLFF
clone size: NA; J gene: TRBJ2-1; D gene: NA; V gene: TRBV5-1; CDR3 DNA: TGCGCCAGCAGCTTGGTTCGGGGGCCGAGCTCCTACAATGAGCAGTTCTTC; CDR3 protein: CASSLVRGPSSYNEQFF
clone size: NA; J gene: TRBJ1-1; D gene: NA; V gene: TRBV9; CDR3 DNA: TGTGCCAGCAGCGTAGTGGGGGGTGGGGGCACTGAAGCTTTCTTT; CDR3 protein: CASSVVGGGGTEAFF
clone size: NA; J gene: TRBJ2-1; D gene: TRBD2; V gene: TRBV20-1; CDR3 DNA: TGCAGTGCTAGCGGACTAGCGGCCAATGAGCAGTTCTTC; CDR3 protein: CSASGLAANEQFF
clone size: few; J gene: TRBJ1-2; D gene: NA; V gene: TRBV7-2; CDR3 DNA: TGTGCCAGCAGCTTAACAAGACCCGGCTACACCTTC; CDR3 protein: CASSLTRPGYTF
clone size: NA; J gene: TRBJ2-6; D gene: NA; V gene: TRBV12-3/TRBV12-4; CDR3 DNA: TGTGCCTCCGCCTCGGGGGTTGGGGCCAACGTCCTGACTTTC; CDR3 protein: CASASGVGANVLTF
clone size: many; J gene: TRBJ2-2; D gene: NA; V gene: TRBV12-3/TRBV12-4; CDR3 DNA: TGTGCCAGCAGTTTTGGCGGGGAGCTGTTTTTT; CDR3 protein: CASSFGGELFF
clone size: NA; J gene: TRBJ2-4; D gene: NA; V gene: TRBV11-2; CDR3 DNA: TGTGCCAGCCTCGGGCTAGCCAAAAACATTCAGTACTTC; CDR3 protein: CASLGLAKNIQYF
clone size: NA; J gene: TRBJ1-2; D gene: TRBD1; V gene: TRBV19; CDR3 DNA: TGTGCCAGTAGTCCCCAGACAGGGAGCTATGGCTACACCTTC; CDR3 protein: CASSPQTGSYGYTF
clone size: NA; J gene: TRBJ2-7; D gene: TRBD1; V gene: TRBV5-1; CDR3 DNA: TGCGCCAGCAGCCTCAGCGGACAGGGGATTCCCTACGAGCAGTACTTC; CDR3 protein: CASSLSGQGIPYEQYF
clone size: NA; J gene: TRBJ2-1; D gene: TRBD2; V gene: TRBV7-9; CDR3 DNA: TGTGCCAGCAGTCCTAGGGCTAGCGGTCCCTACAATGAGCAGTTCTTC; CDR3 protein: CASSPRASGPYNEQFF
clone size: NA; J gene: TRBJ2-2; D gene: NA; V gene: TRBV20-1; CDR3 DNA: TGCAGTGCTAGCAGAGGACCCGGGGAGCTGTTTTTT; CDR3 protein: CSASRGPGELFF
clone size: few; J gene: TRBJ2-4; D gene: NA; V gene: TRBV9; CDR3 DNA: TGTGCCAGCAGCCCGATCGGGGCCGCGGGAAACATTCAGTACTTC; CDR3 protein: CASSPIGAAGNIQYF
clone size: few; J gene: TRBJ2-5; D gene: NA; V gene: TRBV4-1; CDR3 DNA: TGCGCCAGCAGCCAAGAACGGGGAATATCAGAGACCCAGTACTTC; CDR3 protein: CASSQERGISETQYF
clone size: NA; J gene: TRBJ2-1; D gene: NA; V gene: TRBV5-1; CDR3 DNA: TGCGCCAGCAGCCCAGCTCCCCTTAGCGTGAGCTCCTACAATGAGCAGTTCTTC; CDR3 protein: CASSPAPLSVSSYNEQFF
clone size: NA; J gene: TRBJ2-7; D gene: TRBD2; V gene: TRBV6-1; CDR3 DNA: TGTGCCAGCAGCCGACTAGCGGGATTCGAGCAGTACTTC; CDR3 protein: CASSRLAGFEQYF
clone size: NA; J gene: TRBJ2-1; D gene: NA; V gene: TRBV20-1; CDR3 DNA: TGCAGTGCTCCCCTAAATGAGGGGAAAGGAAATGAGCAGTTCTTC; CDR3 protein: CSAPLNEGKGNEQFF
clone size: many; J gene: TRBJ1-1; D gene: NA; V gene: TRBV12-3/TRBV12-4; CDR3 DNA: TGTGCCAGCAGTTTGAACACACTGAACACTGAAGCTTTCTTT; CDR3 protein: CASSLNTLNTEAFF
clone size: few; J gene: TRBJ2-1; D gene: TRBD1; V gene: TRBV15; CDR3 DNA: TGTGCCACCAGCACCCGAGTAGGGACAGGCCCACGGGGTGAGCAGTTCTTC; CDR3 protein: CATSTRVGTGPRGEQFF
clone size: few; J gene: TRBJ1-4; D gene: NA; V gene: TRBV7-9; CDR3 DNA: TGTGCCAGCAGCCTCGCTTTCAGGGGAAGGGACGAAAAACTGTTTTTT; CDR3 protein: CASSLAFRGRDEKLFF